The source of this T cell receptor (beta chain) is a study of cytomegalovirus exposure and HLA in healthy donors. The CDR3 loop spans 12 amino acids. The ends lost 11 bases at V and 4 bases at J; junction bases unmatched: 5. CDR1 and CDR2 from the germline V gene are ENHRY and SYGVKD. Sequencing used immunoSEQ multiplex PCR; TCRdb keeps in-frame clones, though not all of them. The sample contains around 350,000 clones, roughly 88% of which appear only once. The sample comprised PBMCs. The TCR originated in a woman younger than 30 in good health and CMV-seronegative. The chain combines TRBV10-3 with TRBJ1-5, with 7 bases identical to TRBD1. The CDR3 DNA sequence: TGTGCCGTCGGGACAGCGAATCAGCCCCAGCATTTT. The encoded protein is CAVGTANQPQHF.